This TCR beta chain emerged from a study of blood T cell repertoires in COVID-19. Looking at the study overall: Spain, Italy and the United States supplied samples that represented acute and convalescent COVID-19. The cDNA or gDNA used as material had been derived from T cells, B-cell-depleted T cells, or PBMCs.

The CDR3 is 16 residues long. Per the germline V gene, CDR1 is SGHVS and CDR2 is FQNEAQ. Losses at the gene ends were 10 bases for V and 3 bases for J; bases not matched to a gene: 17. Per the study methods: Using reference gene primer amplification, nucleated cell counts were estimated. Measured with immunoSEQ multiplex PCR; TCRdb has only the in-frame clones, and not every one. V, J and clone size are those of that table, while D and trimming were read from the DNA. The table has hundreds of thousands of clones, nearly 90% seen once. Sequencing was performed on peripheral blood. V gene TRBV7-8 combines with J gene TRBJ1-2; 7 nucleotides match TRBD1. The clonotype was recovered from a woman in her 30s with acute or convalescent COVID-19. The chain's CDR3 is CATQGQRIFNDYGYTF. Here the CDR3 DNA reads TGTGCCACCCAGGGACAGCGAATATTTAATGACTATGGCTACACCTTC. Using reference TRBV7-8 and TRBJ1-2 for the parts outside the CDR3, the full variable domain is GAGVSQSPRYKVAKRGQDVALRCDPISGHVSLFWYQQALGQGPEFLTYFQNEAQLDKSGLPSDRFFAERPEGSVSTLKIQRTQQEDSAVYLCATQGQRIFNDYGYTFGSGTRLTVV.